The source of this TCR beta chain is a study of memory CD4+ T cells and cytomegalovirus serostatus. Study details: This sample comes from healthy Belgian adults, roughly nine CMV seropositive, approximately 22 seronegative. Study-wide results and limits: A US-trained random forest predicted CMV serostatus with median AUC 0.91.

A remark on this clone: The antigen remains undetermined.

Method: immunoSEQ multiplex PCR; TCRdb's copy keeps in-frame clones and lacks some. The sample includes 46,000 or so clones, over 70% seen only once; the top ten take approximately 0.6%. This CDR3 is 15 amino acids long. Trimming cost V 5 bases and J 3 bases; bases outside gene matches: 2. The germline gives CDR1 SGHVS, CDR2 FQNEAQ. The sort gate was single viable CD3+CD4+CD8-CD45RO+ cells for memory CD4+ T cells. This TCR was recovered from an adult in good health and CMV-seronegative. The chain has TRBV7-8 and TRBJ2-2, with 11 bases that match TRBD1. The sequenced material came from memory CD4+ T cells from blood. In nucleotides, the CDR3 is TGTGCCAGCAGCCGGGACAGGGGGGACACCGGGGAGCTGTTTTTT. Translating it yields CASSRDRGDTGELFF.